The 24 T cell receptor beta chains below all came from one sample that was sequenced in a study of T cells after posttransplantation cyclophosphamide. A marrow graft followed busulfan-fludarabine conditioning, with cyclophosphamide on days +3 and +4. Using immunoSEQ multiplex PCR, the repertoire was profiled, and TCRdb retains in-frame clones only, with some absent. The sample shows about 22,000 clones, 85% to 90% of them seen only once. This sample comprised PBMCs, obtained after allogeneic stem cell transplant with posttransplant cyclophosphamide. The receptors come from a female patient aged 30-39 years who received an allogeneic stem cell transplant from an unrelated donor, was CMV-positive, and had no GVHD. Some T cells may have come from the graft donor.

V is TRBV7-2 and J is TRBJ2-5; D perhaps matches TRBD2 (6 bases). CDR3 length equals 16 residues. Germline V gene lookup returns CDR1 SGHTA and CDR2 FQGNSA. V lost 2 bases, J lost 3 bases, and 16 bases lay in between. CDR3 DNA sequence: TGTGCCAGCAGCTTATTTCTTGGGGGAGGAAAAGAGACCCAGTACTTC. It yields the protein CASSLFLGGGKETQYF.

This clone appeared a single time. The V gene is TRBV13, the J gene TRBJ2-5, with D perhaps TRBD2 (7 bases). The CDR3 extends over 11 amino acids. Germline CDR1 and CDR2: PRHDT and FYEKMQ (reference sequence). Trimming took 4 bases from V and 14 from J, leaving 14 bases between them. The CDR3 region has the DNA TGTGCCAGCAGCTCAACGGGGGGCCACTACTTC. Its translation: CASSSTGGHYF.

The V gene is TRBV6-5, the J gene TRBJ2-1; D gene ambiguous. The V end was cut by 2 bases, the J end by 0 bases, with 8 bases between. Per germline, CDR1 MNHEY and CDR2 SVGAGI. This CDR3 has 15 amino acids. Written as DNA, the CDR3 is TGTGCCAGCAGTTACGTCGCGAGCTCCTACAATGAGCAGTTCTTC. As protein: CASSYVASSYNEQFF.

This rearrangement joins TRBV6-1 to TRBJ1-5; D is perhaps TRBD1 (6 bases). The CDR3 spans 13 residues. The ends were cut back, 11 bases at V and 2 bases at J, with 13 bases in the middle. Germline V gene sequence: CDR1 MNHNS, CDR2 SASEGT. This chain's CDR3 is CAVRWTGNQPQHF. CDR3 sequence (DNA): TGTGCCGTGCGTTGGACAGGCAATCAGCCCCAGCATTTT.

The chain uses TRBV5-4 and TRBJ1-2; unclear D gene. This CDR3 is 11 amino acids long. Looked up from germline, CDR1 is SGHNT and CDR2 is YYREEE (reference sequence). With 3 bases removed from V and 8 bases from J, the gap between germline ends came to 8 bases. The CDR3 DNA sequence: TGTGCCAGCAGCTCAACGGTGGGCTACACCTTC. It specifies CASSSTVGYTF.

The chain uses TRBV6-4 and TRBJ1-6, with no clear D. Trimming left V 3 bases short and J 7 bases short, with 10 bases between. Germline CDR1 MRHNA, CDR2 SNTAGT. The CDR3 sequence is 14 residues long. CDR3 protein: CASSDTTGNSPLHF. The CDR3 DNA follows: TGTGCCAGCAGTGATACGACGGGGAATTCACCCCTCCACTTT.

The CDR3 loop reads CASSIDRQGAIYNEQFF. CDR3 coding DNA: TGTGCCAGTAGTATAGACCGACAGGGGGCCATCTACAATGAGCAGTTCTTC. The V call is TRBV19, the J call TRBJ2-1; 10 nucleotides align to TRBD1. The CDR3 is 17 residues long. V lost 0 bases, J lost 3 bases, and 5 bases stayed unmatched. Germline V CDR1 and CDR2: LNHDA, SQIVND (reference sequence).

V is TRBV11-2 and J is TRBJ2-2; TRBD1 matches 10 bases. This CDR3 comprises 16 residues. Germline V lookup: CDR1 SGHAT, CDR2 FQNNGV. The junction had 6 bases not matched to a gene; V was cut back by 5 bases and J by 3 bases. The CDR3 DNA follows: TGTGCCAGCAGCCAGGGACAGGGGACTCACACCGGGGAGCTGTTTTTT. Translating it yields CASSQGQGTHTGELFF.

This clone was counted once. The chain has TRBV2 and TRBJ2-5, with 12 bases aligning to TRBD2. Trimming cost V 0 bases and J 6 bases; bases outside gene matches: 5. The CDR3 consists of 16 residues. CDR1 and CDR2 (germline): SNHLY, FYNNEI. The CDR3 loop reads CASSEAGTSGWQTQYF. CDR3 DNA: TGTGCCAGCAGTGAAGCGGGGACTAGCGGGTGGCAGACCCAGTACTTC.

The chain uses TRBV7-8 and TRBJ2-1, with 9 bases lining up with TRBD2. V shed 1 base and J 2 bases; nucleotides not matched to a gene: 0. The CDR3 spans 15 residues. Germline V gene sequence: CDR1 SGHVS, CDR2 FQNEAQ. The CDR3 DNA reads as TGTGCCAGCAGCTTAGGCGGGGGGGCCTACAATGAGCAGTTCTTC. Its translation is CASSLGGGAYNEQFF. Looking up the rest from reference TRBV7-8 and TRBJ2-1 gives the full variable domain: GAGVSQSPRYKVAKRGQDVALRCDPISGHVSLFWYQQALGQGPEFLTYFQNEAQLDKSGLPSDRFFAERPEGSVSTLKIQRTQQEDSAVYLCASSLGGGAYNEQFFGPGTRLTVL.

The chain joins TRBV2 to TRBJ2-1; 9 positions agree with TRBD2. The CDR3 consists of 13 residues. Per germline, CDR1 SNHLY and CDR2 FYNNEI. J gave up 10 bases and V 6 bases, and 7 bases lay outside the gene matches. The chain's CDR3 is CASRQFLAGEQFF. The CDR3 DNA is TGTGCCAGCAGGCAGTTTCTAGCGGGGGAGCAGTTCTTC.

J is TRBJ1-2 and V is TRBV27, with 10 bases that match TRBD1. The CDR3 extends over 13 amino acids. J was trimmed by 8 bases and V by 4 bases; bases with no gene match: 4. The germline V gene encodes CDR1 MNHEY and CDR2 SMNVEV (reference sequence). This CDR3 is CASSWRTGGGYTF. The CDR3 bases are TGTGCCAGCAGTTGGCGGACAGGGGGAGGCTACACCTTC.

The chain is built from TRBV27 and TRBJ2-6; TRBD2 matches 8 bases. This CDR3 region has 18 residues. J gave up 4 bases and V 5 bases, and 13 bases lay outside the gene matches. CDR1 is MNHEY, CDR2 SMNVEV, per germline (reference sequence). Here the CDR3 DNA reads TGTGCCAGCAGTCGGGGGGGGCCCTCCGTATACGGGGCCAACGTCCTGACTTTC. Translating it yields CASSRGGPSVYGANVLTF.

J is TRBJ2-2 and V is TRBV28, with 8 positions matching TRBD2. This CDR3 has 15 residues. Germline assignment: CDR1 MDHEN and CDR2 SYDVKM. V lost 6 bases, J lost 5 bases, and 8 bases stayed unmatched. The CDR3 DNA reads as TGTGCCAGCAGACCGGGACTAGGTTGGACCGGGGAGCTGTTTTTT. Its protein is CASRPGLGWTGELFF.

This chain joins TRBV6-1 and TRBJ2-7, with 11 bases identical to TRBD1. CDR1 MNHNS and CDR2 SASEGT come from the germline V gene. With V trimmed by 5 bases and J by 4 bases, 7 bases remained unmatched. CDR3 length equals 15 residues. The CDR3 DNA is TGTGCCAGCAGTCCTTTAGGACAGGGGGCATACGAGCAGTACTTC. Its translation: CASSPLGQGAYEQYF.

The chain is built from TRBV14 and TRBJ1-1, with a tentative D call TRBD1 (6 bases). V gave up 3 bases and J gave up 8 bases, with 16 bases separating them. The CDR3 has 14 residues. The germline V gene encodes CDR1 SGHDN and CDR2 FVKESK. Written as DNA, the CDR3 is TGTGCCAGCAGCCATCTACAGGGTCTGGGGGAAGCTTTCTTT. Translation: CASSHLQGLGEAFF. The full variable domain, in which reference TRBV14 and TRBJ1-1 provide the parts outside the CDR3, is EAGVTQFPSHSVIEKGQTVTLRCDPISGHDNLYWYRRVMGKEIKFLLHFVKESKQDESGMPNNRFLAERTGGTYSTLKVQPAELEDSGVYFCASSHLQGLGEAFFGQGTRLTVV.

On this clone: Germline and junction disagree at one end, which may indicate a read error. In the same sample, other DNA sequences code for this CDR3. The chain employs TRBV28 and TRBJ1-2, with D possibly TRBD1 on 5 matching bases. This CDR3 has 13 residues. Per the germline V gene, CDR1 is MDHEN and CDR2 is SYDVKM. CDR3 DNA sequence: TGCGCCAGCAGTTCCGGGGGAGTTGGTGGCTACACCTTC. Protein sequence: CASSSGGVGGYTF.

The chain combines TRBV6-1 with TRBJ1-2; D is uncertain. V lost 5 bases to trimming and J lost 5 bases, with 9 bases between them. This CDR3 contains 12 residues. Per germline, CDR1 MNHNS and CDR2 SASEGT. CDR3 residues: CASSLRGYGYTF. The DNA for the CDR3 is TGTGCCAGCAGTCTCCGGGGTTATGGCTACACCTTC.

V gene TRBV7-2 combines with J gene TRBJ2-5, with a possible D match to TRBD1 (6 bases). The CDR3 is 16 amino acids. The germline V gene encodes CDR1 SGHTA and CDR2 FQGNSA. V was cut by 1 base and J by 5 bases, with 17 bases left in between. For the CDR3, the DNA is TGTGCCAGCAGCTTAGGTGTAGGGGGATGGGTGGAGACCCAGTACTTC. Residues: CASSLGVGGWVETQYF.

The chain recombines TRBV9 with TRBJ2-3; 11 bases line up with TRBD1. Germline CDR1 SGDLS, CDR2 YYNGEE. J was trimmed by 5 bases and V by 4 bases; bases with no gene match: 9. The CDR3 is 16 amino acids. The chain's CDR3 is CASSPIWTGGIDTQYF. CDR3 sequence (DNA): TGTGCCAGCAGCCCCATATGGACAGGGGGCATAGATACGCAGTATTTT.

The CDR3: CASSLDRAGEQYF. The CDR3 DNA reads TGTGCCAGCTCATTGGACAGGGCCGGCGAGCAGTACTTC. V is TRBV18 and J is TRBJ2-7; TRBD1 matches 8 bases. The CDR3 runs to 13 residues. Germline loops: CDR1 KGHSH, CDR2 LQKENI. V lost 5 bases and J lost 6; bases outside the gene matches: 6. The whole variable domain, remainder taken from reference TRBV18 and TRBJ2-7, is NAGVMQNPRHLVRRRGQEARLRCSPMKGHSHVYWYRQLPEEGLKFMVYLQKENIIDESGMPKERFSAEFPKEGPSILRIQQVVRGDSAAYFCASSLDRAGEQYFGPGTRLTVT.

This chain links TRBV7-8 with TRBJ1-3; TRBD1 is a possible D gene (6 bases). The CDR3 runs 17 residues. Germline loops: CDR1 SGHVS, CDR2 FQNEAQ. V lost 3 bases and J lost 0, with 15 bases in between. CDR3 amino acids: CASSFRTAQNSGNTIYF. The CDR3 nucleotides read TGTGCCAGCAGCTTCCGGACAGCTCAAAACTCTGGAAACACCATATATTTT.

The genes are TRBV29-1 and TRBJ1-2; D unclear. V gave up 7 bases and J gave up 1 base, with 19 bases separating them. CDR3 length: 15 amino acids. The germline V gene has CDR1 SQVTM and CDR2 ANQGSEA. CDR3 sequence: CSDRGGLQSNYGYTF. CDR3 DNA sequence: TGCAGCGACCGAGGAGGGTTACAGAGTAACTATGGCTACACCTTC.

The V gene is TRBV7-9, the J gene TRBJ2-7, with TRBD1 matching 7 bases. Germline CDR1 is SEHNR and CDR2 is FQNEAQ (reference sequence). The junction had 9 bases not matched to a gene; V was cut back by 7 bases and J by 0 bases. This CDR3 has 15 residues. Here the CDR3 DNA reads TGTGCCAGCAACCCTCCAGGACAGGCCTCCTACGAGCAGTACTTC. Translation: CASNPPGQASYEQYF.